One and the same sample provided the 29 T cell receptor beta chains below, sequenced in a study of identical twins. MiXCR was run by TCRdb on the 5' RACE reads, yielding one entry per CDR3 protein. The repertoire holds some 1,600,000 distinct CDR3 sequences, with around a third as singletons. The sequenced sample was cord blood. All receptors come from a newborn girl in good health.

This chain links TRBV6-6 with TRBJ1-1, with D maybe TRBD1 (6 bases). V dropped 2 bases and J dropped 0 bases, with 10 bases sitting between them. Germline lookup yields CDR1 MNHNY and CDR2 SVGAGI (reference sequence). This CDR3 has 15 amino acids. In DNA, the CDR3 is TGTGCCAGCAGTTACGAGAGGGGGATGAACACTGAAGCTTTCTTT. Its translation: CASSYERGMNTEAFF.

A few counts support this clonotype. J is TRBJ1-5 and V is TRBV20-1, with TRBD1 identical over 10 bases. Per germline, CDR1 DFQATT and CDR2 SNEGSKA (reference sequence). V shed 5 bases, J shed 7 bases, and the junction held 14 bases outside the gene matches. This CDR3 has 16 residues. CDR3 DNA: TGCAGTGCTCCTGACTATCCGGGACAGGGGAACCAGCCCCAGCATTTT. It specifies CSAPDYPGQGNQPQHF.

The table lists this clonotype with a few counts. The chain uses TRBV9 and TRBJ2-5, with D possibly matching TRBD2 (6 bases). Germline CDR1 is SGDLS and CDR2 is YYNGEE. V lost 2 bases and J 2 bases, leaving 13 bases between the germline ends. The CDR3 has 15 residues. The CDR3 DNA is TGTGCCAGCAGCGTGGCCACTGGGAGGCAAGAGACCCAGTACTTC. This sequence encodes CASSVATGRQETQYF.

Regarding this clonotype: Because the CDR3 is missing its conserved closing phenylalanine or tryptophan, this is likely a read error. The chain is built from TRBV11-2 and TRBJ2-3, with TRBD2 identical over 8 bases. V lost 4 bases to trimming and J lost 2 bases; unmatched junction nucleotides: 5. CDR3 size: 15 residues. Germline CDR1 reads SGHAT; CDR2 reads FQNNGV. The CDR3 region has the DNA TGTGCCAGCAGCTCCACTAGCGGATACACAGATACGCAGTATTCT. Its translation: CASSSTSGYTDTQYS.

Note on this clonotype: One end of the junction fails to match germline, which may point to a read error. CDR3 sequence (DNA): TGTGCCGGCAGCCTGGAACTCAATGAGCAGTACTTC. Translated, it gives CAGSLELNEQYF. The J gene is TRBJ2-5, the V gene TRBV5-4, with D unclear. This CDR3 has 12 residues. The germline CDR1 and CDR2 sequences are SGHNT and YYREEE (reference sequence). Complete variable domain (other parts from reference TRBV5-4 and TRBJ2-5): ETGVTQSPTHLIKTRGQQVTLRCSSQSGHNTVSWYQQALGQGPQFIFQYYREEENGRGNFPPRFSGLQFPNYSSELNVNALELDDSALYLCAGSLELNEQYFGPGTRLLVL.

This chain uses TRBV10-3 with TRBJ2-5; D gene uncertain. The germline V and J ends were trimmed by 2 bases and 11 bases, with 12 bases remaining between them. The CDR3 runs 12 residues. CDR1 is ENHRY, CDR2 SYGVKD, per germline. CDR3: CAISEVSYGQYF. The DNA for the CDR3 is TGTGCCATCAGTGAGGTCTCCTACGGGCAGTACTTC.

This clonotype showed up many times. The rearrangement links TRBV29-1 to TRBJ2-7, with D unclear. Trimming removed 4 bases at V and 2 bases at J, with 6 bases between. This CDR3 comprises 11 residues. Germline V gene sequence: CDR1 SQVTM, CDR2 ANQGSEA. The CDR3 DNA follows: TGCAGCGTTGTGACTCCCTACGAGCAGTACTTC. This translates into CSVVTPYEQYF.

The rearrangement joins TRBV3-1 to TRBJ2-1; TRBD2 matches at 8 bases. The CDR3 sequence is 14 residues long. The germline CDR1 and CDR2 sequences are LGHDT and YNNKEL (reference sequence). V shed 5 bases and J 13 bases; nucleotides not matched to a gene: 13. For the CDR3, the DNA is TGTGCCAGCAGCACGCGGGGGGTTCCTGAGACCCAGTTCTTC. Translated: CASSTRGVPETQFF.

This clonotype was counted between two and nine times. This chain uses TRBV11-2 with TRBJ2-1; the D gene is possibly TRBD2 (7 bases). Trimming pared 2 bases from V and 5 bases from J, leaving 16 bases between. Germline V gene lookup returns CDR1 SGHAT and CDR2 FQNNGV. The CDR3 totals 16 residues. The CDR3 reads CASSLLRGGPNNEQFF. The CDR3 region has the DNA TGTGCCAGCAGCTTACTGCGCGGGGGCCCAAACAATGAGCAGTTCTTC.

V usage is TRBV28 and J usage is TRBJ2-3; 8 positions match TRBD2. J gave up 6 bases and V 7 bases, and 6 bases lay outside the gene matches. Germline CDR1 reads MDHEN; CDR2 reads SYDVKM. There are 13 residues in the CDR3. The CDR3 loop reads CASISLAGDTQYF. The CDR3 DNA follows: TGTGCCAGCATAAGTTTAGCGGGGGATACGCAGTATTTT.

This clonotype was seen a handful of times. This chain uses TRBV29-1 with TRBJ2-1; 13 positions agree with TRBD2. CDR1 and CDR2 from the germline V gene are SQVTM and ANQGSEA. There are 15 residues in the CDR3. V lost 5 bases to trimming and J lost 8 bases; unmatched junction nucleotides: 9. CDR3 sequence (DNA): TGCAGCGTTCGTTCCGGGACTAGCGGGACCCATGAGCAGTTCTTC. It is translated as CSVRSGTSGTHEQFF.

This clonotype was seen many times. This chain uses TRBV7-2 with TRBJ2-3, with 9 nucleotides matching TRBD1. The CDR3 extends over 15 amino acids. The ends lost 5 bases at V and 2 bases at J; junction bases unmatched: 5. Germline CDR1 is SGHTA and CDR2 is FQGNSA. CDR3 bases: TGTGCCAGCAGCCTGGACAGGGGATTCACAGATACGCAGTATTTT. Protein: CASSLDRGFTDTQYF.

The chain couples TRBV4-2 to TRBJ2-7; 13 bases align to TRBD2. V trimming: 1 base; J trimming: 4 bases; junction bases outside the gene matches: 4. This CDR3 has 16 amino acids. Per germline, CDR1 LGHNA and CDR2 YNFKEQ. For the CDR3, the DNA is TGTGCCAGCAGCCAAGCCACTAGCGGGAGGGGATACGAGCAGTACTTC. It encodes CASSQATSGRGYEQYF.

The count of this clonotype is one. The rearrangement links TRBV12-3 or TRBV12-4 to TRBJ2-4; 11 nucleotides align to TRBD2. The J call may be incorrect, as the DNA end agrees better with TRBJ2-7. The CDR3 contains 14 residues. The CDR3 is CASSWGTSGYEQYF. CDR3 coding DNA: TGTGCCAGCAGTTGGGGGACTAGCGGTTACGAGCAGTACTTC.

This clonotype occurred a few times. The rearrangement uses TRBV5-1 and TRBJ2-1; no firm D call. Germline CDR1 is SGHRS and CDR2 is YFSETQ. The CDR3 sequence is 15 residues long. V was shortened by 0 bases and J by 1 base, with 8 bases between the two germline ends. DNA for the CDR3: TGCGCCAGCAGCTTGGTGTGGGATTCCTACAATGAGCAGTTCTTC. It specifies CASSLVWDSYNEQFF.

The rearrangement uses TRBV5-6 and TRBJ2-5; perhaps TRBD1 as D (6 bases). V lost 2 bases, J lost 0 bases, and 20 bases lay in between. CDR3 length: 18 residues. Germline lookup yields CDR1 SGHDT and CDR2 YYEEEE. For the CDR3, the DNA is TGTGCCAGCAGCTTTAGCCCCGGACAGCTTGTGTACCAAGAGACCCAGTACTTC. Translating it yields CASSFSPGQLVYQETQYF.

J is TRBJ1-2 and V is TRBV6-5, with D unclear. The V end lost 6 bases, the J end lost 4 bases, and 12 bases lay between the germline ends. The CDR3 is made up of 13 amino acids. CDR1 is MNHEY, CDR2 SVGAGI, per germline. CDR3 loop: CASRRVSVYGYTF. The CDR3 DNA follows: TGTGCCAGCAGGAGGGTCTCCGTCTATGGCTACACCTTC.

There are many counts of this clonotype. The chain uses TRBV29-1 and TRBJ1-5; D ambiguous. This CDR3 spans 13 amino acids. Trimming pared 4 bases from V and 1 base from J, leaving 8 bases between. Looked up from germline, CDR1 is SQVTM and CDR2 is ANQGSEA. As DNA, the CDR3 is TGCAGCGTTGGATGGGGAAGCAATCAGCCCCAGCATTTT. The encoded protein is CSVGWGSNQPQHF.

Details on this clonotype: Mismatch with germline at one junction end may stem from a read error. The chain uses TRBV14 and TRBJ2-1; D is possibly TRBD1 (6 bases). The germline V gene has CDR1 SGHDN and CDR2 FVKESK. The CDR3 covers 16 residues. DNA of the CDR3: TGTGCCAGCAGCCAAGGGAACAGGGACACCTACAGTGAGCAGTTCTTC. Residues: CASSQGNRDTYSEQFF.

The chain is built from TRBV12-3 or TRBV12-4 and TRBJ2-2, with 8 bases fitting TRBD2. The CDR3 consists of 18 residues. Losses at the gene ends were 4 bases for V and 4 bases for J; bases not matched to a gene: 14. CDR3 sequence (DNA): TGTGCCAGCAGTTCCGGACGTTTAGCGGGAAGGGGCACCGGGGAGCTGTTTTTT. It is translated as CASSSGRLAGRGTGELFF.

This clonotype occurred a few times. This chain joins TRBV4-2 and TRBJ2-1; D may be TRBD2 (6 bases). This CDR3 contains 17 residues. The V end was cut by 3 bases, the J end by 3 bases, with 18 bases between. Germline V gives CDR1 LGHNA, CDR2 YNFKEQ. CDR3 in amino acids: CASSHPTGTEVYNEQFF. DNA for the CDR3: TGTGCCAGCAGCCATCCCACTGGGACTGAGGTCTACAATGAGCAGTTCTTC.

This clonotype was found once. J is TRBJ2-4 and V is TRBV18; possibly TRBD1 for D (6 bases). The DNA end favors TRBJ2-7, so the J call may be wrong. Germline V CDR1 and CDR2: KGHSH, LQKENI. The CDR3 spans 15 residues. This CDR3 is CASSPSPGEFHEQYF. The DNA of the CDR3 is TGTGCCAGCTCACCCTCACCAGGGGAGTTTCACGAGCAGTACTTC.

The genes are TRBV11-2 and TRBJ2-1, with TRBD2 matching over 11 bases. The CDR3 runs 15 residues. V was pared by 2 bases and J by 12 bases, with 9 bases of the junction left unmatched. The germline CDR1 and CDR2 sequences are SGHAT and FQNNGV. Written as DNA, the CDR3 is TGTGCCAGCAGCTTAAGACTAGCGGGACTCGATGGGCAGTTCTTC. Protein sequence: CASSLRLAGLDGQFF.

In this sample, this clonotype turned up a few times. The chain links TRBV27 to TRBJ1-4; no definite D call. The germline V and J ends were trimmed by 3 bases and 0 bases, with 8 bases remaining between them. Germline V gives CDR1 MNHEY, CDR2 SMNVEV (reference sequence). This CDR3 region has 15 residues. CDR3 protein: CASSFVGPTNEKLFF. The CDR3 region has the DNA TGTGCCAGCAGTTTTGTCGGTCCAACTAATGAAAAACTGTTTTTT.

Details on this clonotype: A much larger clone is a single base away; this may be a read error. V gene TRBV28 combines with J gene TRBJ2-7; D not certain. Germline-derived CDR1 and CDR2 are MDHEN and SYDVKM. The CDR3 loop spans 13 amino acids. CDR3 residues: CASSGQLSYEQHF. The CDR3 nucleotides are TGTGCCAGCAGTGGGCAGCTTTCCTACGAGCAGCACTTC.

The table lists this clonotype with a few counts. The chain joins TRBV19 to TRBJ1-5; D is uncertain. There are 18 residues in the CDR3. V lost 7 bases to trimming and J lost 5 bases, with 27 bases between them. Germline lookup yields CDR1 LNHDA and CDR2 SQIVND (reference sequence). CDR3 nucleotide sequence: TGTGCCAGTACTTTAGGCCCAGCCCCCGGGATAGCACATCAGCCCCAGCATTTT. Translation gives CASTLGPAPGIAHQPQHF.

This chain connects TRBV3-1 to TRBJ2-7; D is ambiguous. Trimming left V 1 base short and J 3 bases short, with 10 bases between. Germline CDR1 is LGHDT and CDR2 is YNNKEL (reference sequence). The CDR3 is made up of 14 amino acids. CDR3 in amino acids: CASSQVPAGYEQYF. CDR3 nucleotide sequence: TGTGCCAGCAGCCAAGTTCCAGCAGGCTACGAGCAGTACTTC.

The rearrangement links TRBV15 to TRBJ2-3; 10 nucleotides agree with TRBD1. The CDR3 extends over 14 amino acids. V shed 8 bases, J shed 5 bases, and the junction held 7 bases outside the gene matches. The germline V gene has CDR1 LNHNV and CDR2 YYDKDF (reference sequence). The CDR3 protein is CATERQGAIDTQYF. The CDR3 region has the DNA TGTGCCACCGAAAGACAGGGGGCGATAGATACGCAGTATTTT.

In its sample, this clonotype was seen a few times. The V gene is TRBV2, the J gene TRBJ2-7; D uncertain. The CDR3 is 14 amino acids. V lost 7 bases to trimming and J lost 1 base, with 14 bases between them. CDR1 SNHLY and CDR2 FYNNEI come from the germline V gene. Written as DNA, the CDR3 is TGTGCCAGCAAGGTCGGGCCCAGTTCCTACGAGCAGTACTTC. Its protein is CASKVGPSSYEQYF. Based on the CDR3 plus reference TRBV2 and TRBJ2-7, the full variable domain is EPEVTQTPSHQVTQMGQEVILRCVPISNHLYFYWYRQILGQKVEFLVSFYNNEISEKSEIFDDQFSVERPDGSNFTLKIRSTKLEDSAMYFCASKVGPSSYEQYFGPGTRLTVT.